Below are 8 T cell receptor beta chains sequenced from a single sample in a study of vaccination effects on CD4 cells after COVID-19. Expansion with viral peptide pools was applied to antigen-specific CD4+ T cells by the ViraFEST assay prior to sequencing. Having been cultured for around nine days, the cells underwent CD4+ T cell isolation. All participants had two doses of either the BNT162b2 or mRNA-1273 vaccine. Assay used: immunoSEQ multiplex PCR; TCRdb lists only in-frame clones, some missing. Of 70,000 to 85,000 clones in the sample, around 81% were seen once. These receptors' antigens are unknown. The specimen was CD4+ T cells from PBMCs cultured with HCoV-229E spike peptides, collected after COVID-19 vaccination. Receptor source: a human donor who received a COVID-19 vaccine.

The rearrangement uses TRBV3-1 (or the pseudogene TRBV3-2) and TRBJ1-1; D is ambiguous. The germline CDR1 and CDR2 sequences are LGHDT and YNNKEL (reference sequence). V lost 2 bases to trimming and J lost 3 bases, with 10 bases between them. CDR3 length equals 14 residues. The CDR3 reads CASSQRHGDTEAFF. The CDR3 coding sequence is TGTGCCAGCAGCCAACGCCACGGGGACACTGAAGCTTTCTTT.

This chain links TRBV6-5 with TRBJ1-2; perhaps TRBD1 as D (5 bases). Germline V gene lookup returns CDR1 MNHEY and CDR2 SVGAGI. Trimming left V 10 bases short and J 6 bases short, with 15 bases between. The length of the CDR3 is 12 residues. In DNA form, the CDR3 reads TGTGCCACCTGGGACCCAGGCCATGGCTACACCTTC. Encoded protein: CATWDPGHGYTF.

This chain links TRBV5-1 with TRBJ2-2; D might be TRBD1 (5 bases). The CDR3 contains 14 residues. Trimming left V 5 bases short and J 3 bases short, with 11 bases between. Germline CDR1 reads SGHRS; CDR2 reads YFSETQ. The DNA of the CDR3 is TGCGCCAGCAGGGGCAGGGCCGACACCGGGGAGCTGTTTTTT. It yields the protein CASRGRADTGELFF.

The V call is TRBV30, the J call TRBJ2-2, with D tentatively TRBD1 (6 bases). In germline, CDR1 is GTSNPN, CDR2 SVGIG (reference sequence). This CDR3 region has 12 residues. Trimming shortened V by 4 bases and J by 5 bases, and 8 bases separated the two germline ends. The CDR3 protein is CAWNRVTGELFF. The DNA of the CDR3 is TGTGCCTGGAACAGGGTTACCGGGGAGCTGTTTTTT.

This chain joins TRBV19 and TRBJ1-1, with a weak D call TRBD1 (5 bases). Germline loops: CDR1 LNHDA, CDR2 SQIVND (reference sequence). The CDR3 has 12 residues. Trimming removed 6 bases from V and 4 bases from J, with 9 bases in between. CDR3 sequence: CASRGVSTEAFF. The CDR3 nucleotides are TGTGCCAGTAGAGGGGTTAGCACTGAAGCTTTCTTT.

CDR3 DNA: TGTGCCAGCAGCTCGGACAGGAACTACGAGCAGTACGTC. Translated: CASSSDRNYEQYV. This chain connects TRBV7-8 to TRBJ2-7; 7 bases align to TRBD1. Germline CDR1 SGHVS, CDR2 FQNEAQ. This CDR3 region has 13 residues. With 4 bases clipped from V and 3 bases from J, the junction kept 3 bases outside the gene matches.

This chain's CDR3 is CATSDLLEQGGTDTQYF. CDR3 sequence (DNA): TGTGCCACCAGTGATTTGCTCGAACAGGGGGGCACAGATACGCAGTATTTT. The chain couples TRBV24-1 to TRBJ2-3; 8 bases line up with TRBD1. The CDR3 runs 17 residues. Germline V CDR1 and CDR2: KGHDR, SFDVKD. The trim removed 0 bases at V and 1 base at J, leaving 5 bases unmatched.

The CDR3, as DNA: TGTGCCACCAGTGACTCAAACCAGGTTGGCTACACCTTC. It yields the protein CATSDSNQVGYTF. The genes are TRBV24-1 and TRBJ1-2, with D unclear. The CDR3 runs to 13 residues. The V gene's germline CDR1 is KGHDR and CDR2 SFDVKD. Trimming pared 4 bases from V and 7 bases from J, leaving 12 bases between.